This T cell receptor (beta chain) was sequenced in a study of blood T cell repertoires in COVID-19. Under the authors' procedure: Estimates of nucleated cell counts were drawn from the amplification of reference gene primers. The protocol was immunoSEQ multiplex PCR, while the TCRdb copy is restricted to in-frame clones and leaves out a portion. V and J calls and clone size are given by that table; D and trimming were obtained from the DNA. The table lists 85,000 to 110,000 clones, nearly 85% of them singletons. V lost 1 base and J 0 bases, leaving 13 bases between the germline ends. Germline CDR1 and CDR2: LNHDA and SQIVND (reference sequence). This CDR3 comprises 17 residues.

The chain is built from TRBV19 and TRBJ1-5; perhaps TRBD1 as D (6 bases). Specimen: peripheral blood. This clonotype originated in a human donor in a cohort sampled during active or convalescent COVID-19. CDR3 DNA sequence: TGTGCCAGTAGTATAGGGACCGGGACATTTAGCAATCAGCCCCAGCATTTT. This encodes CASSIGTGTFSNQPQHF.